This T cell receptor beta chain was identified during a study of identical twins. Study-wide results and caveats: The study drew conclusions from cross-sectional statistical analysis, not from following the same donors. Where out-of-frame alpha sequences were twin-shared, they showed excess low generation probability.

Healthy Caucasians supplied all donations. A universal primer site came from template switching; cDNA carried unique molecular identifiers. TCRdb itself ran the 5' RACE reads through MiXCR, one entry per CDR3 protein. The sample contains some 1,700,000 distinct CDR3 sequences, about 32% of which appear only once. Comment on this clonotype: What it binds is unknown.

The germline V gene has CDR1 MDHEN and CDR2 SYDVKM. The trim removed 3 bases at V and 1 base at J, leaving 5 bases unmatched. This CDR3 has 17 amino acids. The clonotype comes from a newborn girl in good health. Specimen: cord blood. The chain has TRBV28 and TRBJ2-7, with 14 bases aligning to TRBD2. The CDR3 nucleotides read TGTGCCAGCAGTTTGGGACTAGCGGGAGCTGGATCCTACGAGCAGTACTTC. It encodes CASSLGLAGAGSYEQYF.